This TCR beta chain was captured by sequencing in a study of blood T cell repertoires in COVID-19. Study in general: PBMCs, B-cell-depleted T cells, or T cells were the source of the cDNA or gDNA that made up the material.

The CDR3 is 15 residues long. V shed 6 bases and J 2 bases; nucleotides not matched to a gene: 6. The germline V gene encodes CDR1 SGHNT and CDR2 YYREEE (reference sequence). Using immunoSEQ multiplex PCR, the repertoire was profiled, and TCRdb retains in-frame clones only, with some absent. The table records just under 150,000 clones, about nine tenths of them present only once. This clone was found a few times. The clonotype originates from a human donor in a cohort sampled during active COVID-19. V gene TRBV5-4 combines with J gene TRBJ1-3, with TRBD1 matching over 9 bases. Sequenced sample: peripheral blood. The CDR3 nucleotides are TGTGCCAGCACCCAACAGGGGGCACCTGGAAACACCATATATTTT. Its translation: CASTQQGAPGNTIYF.